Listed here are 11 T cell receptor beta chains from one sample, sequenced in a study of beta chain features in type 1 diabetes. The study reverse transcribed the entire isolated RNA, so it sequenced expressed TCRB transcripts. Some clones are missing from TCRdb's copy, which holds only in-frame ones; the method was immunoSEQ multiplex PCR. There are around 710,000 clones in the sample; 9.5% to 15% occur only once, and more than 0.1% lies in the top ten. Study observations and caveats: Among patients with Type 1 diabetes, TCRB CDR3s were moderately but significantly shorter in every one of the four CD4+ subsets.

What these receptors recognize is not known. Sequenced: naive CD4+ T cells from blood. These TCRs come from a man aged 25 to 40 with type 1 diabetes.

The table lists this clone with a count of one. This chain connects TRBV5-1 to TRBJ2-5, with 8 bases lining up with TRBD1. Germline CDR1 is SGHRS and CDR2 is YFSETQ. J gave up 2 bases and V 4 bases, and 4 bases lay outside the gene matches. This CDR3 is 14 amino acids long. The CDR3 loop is CASSAGTGQETQYF. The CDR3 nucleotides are TGCGCCAGCAGCGCCGGGACAGGACAAGAGACCCAGTACTTC.

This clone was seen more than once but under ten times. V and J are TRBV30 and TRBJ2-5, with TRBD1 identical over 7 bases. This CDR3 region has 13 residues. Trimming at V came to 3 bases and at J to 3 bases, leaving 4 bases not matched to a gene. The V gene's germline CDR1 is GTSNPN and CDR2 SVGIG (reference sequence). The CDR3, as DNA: TGTGCCTGGAGGAGACAGGGTGAAGAGACCCAGTACTTC. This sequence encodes CAWRRQGEETQYF.

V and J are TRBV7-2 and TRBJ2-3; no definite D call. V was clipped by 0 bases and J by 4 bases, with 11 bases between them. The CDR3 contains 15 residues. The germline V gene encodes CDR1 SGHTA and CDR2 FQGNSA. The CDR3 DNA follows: TGTGCCAGCAGCTTAGCTGGTACCCTTCCAGATACGCAGTATTTT. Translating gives CASSLAGTLPDTQYF.

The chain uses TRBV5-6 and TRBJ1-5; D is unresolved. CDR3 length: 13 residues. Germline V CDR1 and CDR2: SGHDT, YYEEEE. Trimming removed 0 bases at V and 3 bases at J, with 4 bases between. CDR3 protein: CASSLGYNQPQHF. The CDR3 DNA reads TGTGCCAGCAGCTTGGGGTACAATCAGCCCCAGCATTTT.

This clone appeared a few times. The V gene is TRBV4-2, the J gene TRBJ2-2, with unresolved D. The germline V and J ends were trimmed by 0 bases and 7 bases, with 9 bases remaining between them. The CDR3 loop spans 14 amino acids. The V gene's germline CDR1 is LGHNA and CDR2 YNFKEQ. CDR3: CASSQDVAVGELFF. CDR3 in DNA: TGTGCCAGCAGCCAAGATGTGGCGGTCGGGGAGCTGTTTTTT.

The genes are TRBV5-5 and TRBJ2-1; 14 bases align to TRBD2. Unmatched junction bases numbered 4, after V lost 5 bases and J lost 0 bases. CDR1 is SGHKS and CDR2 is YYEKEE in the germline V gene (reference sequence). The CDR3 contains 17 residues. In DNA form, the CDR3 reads TGTGCCAGCAGTGGGACTAGCGGGGGCCGCTCCTACAATGAGCAGTTCTTC. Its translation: CASSGTSGGRSYNEQFF.

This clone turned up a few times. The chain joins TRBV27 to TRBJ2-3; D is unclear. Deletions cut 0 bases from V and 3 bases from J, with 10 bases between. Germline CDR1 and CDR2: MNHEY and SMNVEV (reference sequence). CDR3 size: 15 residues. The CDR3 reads CASSLSWTETDTQYF. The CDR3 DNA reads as TGTGCCAGCAGTTTATCGTGGACGGAAACAGATACGCAGTATTTT.

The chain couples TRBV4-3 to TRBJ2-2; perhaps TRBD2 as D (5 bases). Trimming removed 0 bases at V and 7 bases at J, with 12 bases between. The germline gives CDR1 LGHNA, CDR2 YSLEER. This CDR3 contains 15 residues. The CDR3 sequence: CASSQDRWGDGELFF. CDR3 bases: TGCGCCAGCAGCCAAGATCGCTGGGGAGACGGGGAGCTGTTTTTT.

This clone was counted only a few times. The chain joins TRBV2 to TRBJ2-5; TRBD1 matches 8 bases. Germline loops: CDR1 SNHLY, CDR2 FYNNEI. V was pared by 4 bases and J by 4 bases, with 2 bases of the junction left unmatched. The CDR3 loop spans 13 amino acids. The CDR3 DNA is TGTGCCAGCAGTGTCGGACAGGGAGAGACCCAGTACTTC. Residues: CASSVGQGETQYF.

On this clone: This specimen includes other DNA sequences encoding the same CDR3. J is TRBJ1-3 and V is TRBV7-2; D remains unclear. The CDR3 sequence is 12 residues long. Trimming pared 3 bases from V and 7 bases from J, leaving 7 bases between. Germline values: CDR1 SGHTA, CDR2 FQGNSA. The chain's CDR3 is CASSFDGNTIYF. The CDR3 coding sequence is TGTGCCAGCAGCTTCGATGGTAACACCATATATTTT.

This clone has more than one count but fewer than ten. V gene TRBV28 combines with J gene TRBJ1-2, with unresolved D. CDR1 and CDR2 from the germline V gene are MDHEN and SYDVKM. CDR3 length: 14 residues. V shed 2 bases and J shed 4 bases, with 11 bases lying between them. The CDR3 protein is CASSLGGRSYGYTF. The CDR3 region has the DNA TGTGCCAGCAGTTTAGGAGGGCGCAGCTATGGCTACACCTTC.